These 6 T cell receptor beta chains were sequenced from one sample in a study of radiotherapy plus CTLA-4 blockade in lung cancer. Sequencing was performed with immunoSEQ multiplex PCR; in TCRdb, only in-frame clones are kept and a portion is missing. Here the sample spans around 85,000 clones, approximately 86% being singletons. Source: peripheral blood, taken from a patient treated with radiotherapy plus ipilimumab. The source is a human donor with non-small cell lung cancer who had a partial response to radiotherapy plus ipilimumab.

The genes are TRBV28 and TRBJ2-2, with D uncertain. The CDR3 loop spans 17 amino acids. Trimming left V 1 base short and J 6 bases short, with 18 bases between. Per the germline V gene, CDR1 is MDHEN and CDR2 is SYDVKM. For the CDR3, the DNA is TGTGCCAGCAGTTTATTTAGCACAAGACTCAGATCCGGGGAGCTGTTTTTT. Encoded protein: CASSLFSTRLRSGELFF.

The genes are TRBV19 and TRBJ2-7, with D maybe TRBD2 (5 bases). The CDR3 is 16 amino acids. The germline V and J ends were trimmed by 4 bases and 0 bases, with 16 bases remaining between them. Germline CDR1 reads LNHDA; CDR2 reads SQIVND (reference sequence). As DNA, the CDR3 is TGTGCCAGTAGTAGTCGGGTAGCGATTAGCTCCTACGAGCAGTACTTC. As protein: CASSSRVAISSYEQYF. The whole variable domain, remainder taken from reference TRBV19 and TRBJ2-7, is DGGITQSPKYLFRKEGQNVTLSCEQNLNHDAMYWYRQDPGQGLRLIYYSQIVNDFQKGDIAEGYSVSREKKESFPLTVTSAQKNPTAFYLCASSSRVAISSYEQYFGPGTRLTVT.

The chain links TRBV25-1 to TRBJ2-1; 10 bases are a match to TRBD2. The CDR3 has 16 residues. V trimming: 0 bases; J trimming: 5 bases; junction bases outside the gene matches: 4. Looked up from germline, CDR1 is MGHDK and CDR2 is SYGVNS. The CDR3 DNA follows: TGTGCCAGCAGTGAATACAAAGCGGGAGGGCACAATGAGCAGTTCTTC. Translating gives CASSEYKAGGHNEQFF.

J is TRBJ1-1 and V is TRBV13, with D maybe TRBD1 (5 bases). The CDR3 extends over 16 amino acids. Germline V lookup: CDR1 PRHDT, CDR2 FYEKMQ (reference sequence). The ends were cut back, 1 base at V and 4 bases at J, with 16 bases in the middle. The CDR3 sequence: CASSLDSWAGLTEAFF. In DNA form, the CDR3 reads TGTGCCAGCAGCTTAGACTCTTGGGCAGGGCTCACTGAAGCTTTCTTT.

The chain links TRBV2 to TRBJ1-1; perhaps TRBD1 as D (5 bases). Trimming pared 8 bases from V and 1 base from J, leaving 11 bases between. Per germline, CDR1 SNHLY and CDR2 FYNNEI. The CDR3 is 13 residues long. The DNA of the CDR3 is TGTGCCAGCGATGACAGTCCGAACACTGAAGCTTTCTTT. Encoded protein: CASDDSPNTEAFF.

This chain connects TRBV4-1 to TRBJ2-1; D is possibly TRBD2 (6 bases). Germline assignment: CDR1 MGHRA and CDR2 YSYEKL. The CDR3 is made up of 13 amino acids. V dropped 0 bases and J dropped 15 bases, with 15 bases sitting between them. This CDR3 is CASSQDLFLGGFF. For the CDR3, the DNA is TGCGCCAGCAGCCAAGATCTCTTTTTGGGAGGGTTCTTC.